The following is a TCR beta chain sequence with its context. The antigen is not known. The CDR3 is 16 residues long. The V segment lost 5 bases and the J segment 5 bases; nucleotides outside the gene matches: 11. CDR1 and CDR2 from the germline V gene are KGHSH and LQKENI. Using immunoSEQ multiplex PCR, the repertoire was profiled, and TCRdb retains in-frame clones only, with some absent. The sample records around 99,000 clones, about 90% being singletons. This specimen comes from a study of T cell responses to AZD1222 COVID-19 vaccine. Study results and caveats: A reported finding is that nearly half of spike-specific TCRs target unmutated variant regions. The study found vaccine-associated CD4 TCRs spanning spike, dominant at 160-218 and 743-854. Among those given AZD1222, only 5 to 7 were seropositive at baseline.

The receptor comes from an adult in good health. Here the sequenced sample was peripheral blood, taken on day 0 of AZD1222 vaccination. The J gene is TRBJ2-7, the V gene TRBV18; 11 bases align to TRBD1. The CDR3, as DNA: TGTGCCAGCTCAGCACTTTATAGGACAGGGGGCGACGAGCAGTACTTC. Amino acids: CASSALYRTGGDEQYF.